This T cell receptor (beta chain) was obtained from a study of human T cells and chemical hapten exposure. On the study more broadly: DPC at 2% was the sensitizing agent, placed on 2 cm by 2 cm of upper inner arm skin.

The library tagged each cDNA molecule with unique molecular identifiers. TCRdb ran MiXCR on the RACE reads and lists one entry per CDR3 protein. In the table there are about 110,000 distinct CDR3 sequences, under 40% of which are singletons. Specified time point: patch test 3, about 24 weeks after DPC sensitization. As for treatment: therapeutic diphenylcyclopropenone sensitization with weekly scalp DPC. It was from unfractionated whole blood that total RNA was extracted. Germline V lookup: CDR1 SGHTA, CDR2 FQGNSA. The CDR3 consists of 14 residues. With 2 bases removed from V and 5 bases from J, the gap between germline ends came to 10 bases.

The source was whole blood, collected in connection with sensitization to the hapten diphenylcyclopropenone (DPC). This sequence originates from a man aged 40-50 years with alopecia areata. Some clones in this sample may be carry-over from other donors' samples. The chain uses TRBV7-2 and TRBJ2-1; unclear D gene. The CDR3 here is CASSLFRQDNEQFF. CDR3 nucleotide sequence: TGTGCCAGCAGCTTATTTCGCCAGGACAATGAGCAGTTCTTC.